This TCR beta chain was sequenced during a study of T cell repertoires in cytomegalovirus infection (dated by TCRdb to between 2019 and 2020). About the investigation overall: Donor HLA type was relevant to the analysis, because carriage of CMV infection together with the matching HLA type was indicated by public TCR beta signatures.

Sequencing relied on an Illumina HiSeq 1500. Using fastp at Q25 and MiXCR, TCRdb reprocessed the public reads and kept productive beta chains. Each entry is one CDR3 protein sequence, shown with its most common DNA and genes. This sample gives approximately 140,000 distinct CDR3 sequences in total; more than 7% of them show up just once. Around 10% of the sample goes to the ten largest clones. As concerns this clonotype: What antigen it recognizes has not been identified. Per-nucleotide qualities are absent, and no much larger clonotype sits a single base away.

Points the paper makes about the study in general: The ex vivo response was dominated by HLA-C-restricted CMV-specific TCR beta clonotypes, which also provided the single most frequent clonotype in two of eight donors. In both this cohort and an independent cohort of some 380 donors, the cumulative frequency of public TCR beta family members distinguished carriers of CMV infection plus the relevant HLA type.

V is pared back by 5 bases and J by 4 bases, with 11 bases lying between the germline termini. Inclusive of the bounding cysteine and phenylalanine, the CDR3 is 13 residues long. The entry retains the CDR3 DNA only, 39 bases that are in frame from base 1. Recombination joined TRBV12-3 or TRBV12-4 with TRBJ1-2, with a weak D call of TRBD1 (6 bases match). The specimen was PBMCs. The origin of this receptor is a human donor in good health (CMV status not recorded). Some clones in this sample may be carry-over from other donors' samples. The sequenced DNA is TGTGCCAGCAGTCCCACAGGGATCTATGGCTACACCTTC. Its protein reads: CASSPTGIYGYTF.